This TCR beta chain was identified during a study of regulatory and conventional T cells in RAG deficiency. Study results and limitations: Shorter CDR3s in all patient subsets; >80% Treg-Tconv overlap in Omenn. RAG-deficient patients showed markedly lower Shannon entropy and higher Simpson indices than control T-cell subsets. Treg unique TCR beta sequences were 80 to 100-fold fewer in Omenn syndrome and CID/AS patients than controls.

With regard to this clone: Its cognate antigen is unknown.

Genomic DNA came from blood conventional CD4+ T cells gated CD25-low CD127-high. TCRdb keeps only in-frame clones here, not all; method: immunoSEQ multiplex PCR. This repertoire shows 45,000 or so clones, about 87% found once; its top ten account for roughly 0.5%. Germline V CDR1 and CDR2: MRHNA, SNTAGT. CDR3 length: 15 amino acids. V was pared by 2 bases and J by 8 bases, with 16 bases between. A further study also used this sample, focusing on regulatory T cells. As reported in that work: Primers: 52 TRBV forward and 13 TRBJ reverse. Regulatory T cells showed the strongest V-J pair restriction and V/J gene skewing among patient repertoires.

The sequence came from a human donor in good health. The chain uses TRBV6-4 and TRBJ2-1, with unresolved D. Input material: CD4+ effector T cells sorted from blood. The CDR3 protein is CASSDGRTTPDEQFF. The DNA for the CDR3 is TGTGCCAGCAGTGACGGAAGGACGACCCCGGATGAGCAGTTCTTC.